The rows below give T cell receptor beta chains drawn from one sample of a study of regulatory T cells in long-lasting Graves disease. Each CDR3 protein is one row after TCRdb ran MiXCR on the multiplex PCR reads. This table has some 370,000 distinct CDR3 sequences, roughly 10% appearing once. These sequences were also reported in another study, on T cells in Graves' hyperthyroidism and ophthalmopathy.

The sequenced sample was peripheral blood mononuclear cells (PBMCs), obtained at new diagnosis, from a patient treated with antithyroid drugs. Source of these receptors: a woman younger than 30 with Graves disease. Each CDR3 is given with its conserved first and last residue. The order of the fields is D gene, V gene, clone size, J gene, CDR3 DNA, CDR3 protein. The D gene is left open where the match is weak. Clone size is given for some rows only: seen once, a few or many times, or a class if the clone is expanded.

>.|TRBV19|many|TRBJ1-1
TGTGCCAGTAGTCCGTATTCTCATGCAGGGGCGACTGAAGCTTTCTTT
CASSPYSHAGATEAFF
>.|TRBV7-3|.|TRBJ2-3
TGTGCCAGCAGCTTCGTTCTTGGGGGTTTAGATACGCAGTATTTT
CASSFVLGGLDTQYF
>.|TRBV3-1|many|TRBJ2-7
TGTGCCAGCCAGCCAGAGGGGGTCTTCGCCTACGAGCAGTACTTC
CASQPEGVFAYEQYF
>TRBD2|TRBV29-1|.|TRBJ2-1
TGCAGCGTTGATGGGGCTAGCGGGAGACCCAACAATGAGCAGTTCTTC
CSVDGASGRPNNEQFF
>.|TRBV20-1|many|TRBJ1-4
TGCAGTGCTAGAGCTTTACAGGCAACTAATGAAAAACTGTTTTTT
CSARALQATNEKLFF
>.|TRBV20-1|many|TRBJ2-1
TGCAGTGCTAGAGTGGCGGGGTTTGGGGAGCAGTTCTTC
CSARVAGFGEQFF
>TRBD1|TRBV20-1|many|TRBJ2-2
TGCAGTGCTAGGAACCCACAGGGGTGGGCCGGGGAGCTGTTTTTT
CSARNPQGWAGELFF
>.|TRBV6-2/TRBV6-3|.|TRBJ1-1
TGTGCCAGCAGCTCTAACCAGTATGGGACGGCCTTTGAAGCTTTCTTT
CASSSNQYGTAFEAFF
>.|TRBV7-2|many|TRBJ2-3
TGTGCCAGCAGGCCGACCCTCACAGATACGCAGTATTTT
CASRPTLTDTQYF
>.|TRBV7-7|many|TRBJ2-5
TGTGCTAGCAGCCTTGGGCAGGGGGAGACCCAGTACTTC
CASSLGQGETQYF
>TRBD2|TRBV24-1|many|TRBJ2-5
TGTGCCACCAGTGATCCGTCGACTAGCGGACCGCAAGAGACCCAGTACTTC
CATSDPSTSGPQETQYF
>.|TRBV12-3/TRBV12-4|many|TRBJ2-4
TGTGCCAGCAGTTATCGGCCTCTAGCCAAAAACATTCAGTACTTC
CASSYRPLAKNIQYF
>.|TRBV6-1|few|TRBJ2-1
TGTGCCAGCAGTGAACCGGGGCAGGGTTGGGGTGAGCAGTTCTTC
CASSEPGQGWGEQFF
>TRBD2|TRBV14|many|TRBJ2-1
TGTGCCAGCAGCCTAACGCCGGGACTAGCGGCGCCACCTCTATACAATGAGCAGTTCTTC
CASSLTPGLAAPPLYNEQFF
>TRBD1|TRBV2|many|TRBJ1-1
TGTGCCAGCAGTGACGACAGGGGCTGGACTGAAGCTTTCTTT
CASSDDRGWTEAFF
>.|TRBV4-3|.|TRBJ2-3
TGCGCCAGCAGCCCTTGGGGTGATGGCACAGATACGCAGTATTTT
CASSPWGDGTDTQYF
>TRBD1|TRBV12-3/TRBV12-4|many|TRBJ2-4
TGTGCCAGCACAAAGACAGGGCTCCTCCCCGTTGCGCTTCCGTACTTC
CASTKTGLLPVALPYF
>.|TRBV6-1|many|TRBJ2-7
TGTGCCAGCAGTCCGTTAACGGGGAACTCCTACGAGCAGTACTTC
CASSPLTGNSYEQYF
>.|TRBV12-3/TRBV12-4|many|TRBJ1-2
TGTGCCAGCAGCCGGGCAGGGGTTGTCTATGGCTACACCTTC
CASSRAGVVYGYTF
>.|TRBV5-1|many|TRBJ2-1
TGCGCCAGCAGCTGGGGTCGGGAGGAGCAGTTCTTC
CASSWGREEQFF
>TRBD1|TRBV6-2/TRBV6-3|.|TRBJ2-7
TGTGCCAGCTTTATTAAAACCCCCGACAGGGAAATTTACGAGCAGTACTTC
CASFIKTPDREIYEQYF
>.|TRBV6-5|few|TRBJ2-1
TGTGCCAGCAGTTACGCTGCTAAAAGTGAGCAGTTCTTC
CASSYAAKSEQFF
>.|TRBV5-1|many|TRBJ2-3
TGCGCCAGCAGCTATCCAGCTAGCACAGATACGCAGTATTTT
CASSYPASTDTQYF
>.|TRBV5-1|few|TRBJ2-5
TGCGCCAGCAGCTTGAGCGGATGGGTCGGGGAGACCCAGTACTTC
CASSLSGWVGETQYF
>.|TRBV12-3/TRBV12-4|many|TRBJ2-3
TGTGCCAGCAGTTTAGGTTGGGATACGCAGTATTTT
CASSLGWDTQYF
>TRBD2|TRBV20-1|many|TRBJ2-1
TGCAGTGCGGAGGGCGGGGGGGACCTTGGCTATGAGCAGTTCTTC
CSAEGGGDLGYEQFF
>.|TRBV20-1|.|TRBJ2-3
TGCAGTGCTAGCGGGGTGAGCACAGATACGCAGTATTTT
CSASGVSTDTQYF
>TRBD1|TRBV27|few|TRBJ1-1
TGTGCCAGCAGTTTCGGACAGGGTTCCTCTCCTGAAGCTTTCTTT
CASSFGQGSSPEAFF